This TCR beta chain was recovered during a study of beta chain features in type 1 diabetes. Study-wide results and limits: Type 1 diabetes patients showed a moderate but significant shortening of TCRB CDR3s in all four CD4+ subsets. PCR might favor shorter templates, equally in patients and controls.

In this sample, this clone turned up a few times. What it binds is not known. Trimming left V 3 bases short and J 5 bases short, with 8 bases between. Germline CDR1 SGHDN, CDR2 FVKESK. This CDR3 region has 13 residues. All of the isolated RNA was reverse transcribed, so expressed TCRB transcripts were sequenced. Data came from immunoSEQ multiplex PCR; TCRdb stores just in-frame clones and leaves some out. Here the sample spans a few hundred thousand clones, roughly a tenth being singletons. This clonotype originated in a man between 25 and 39 years old with type 1 diabetes. The sample consisted of central memory CD4+ T cells from blood. The chain combines TRBV14 with TRBJ1-5, with D hard to call. The DNA of the CDR3 is TGTGCCAGCAGCCAGATGGTAGATCAGCCCCAGCATTTT. Protein sequence: CASSQMVDQPQHF. Using reference TRBV14 and TRBJ1-5 for the parts outside the CDR3, the full variable domain is EAGVTQFPSHSVIEKGQTVTLRCDPISGHDNLYWYRRVMGKEIKFLLHFVKESKQDESGMPNNRFLAERTGGTYSTLKVQPAELEDSGVYFCASSQMVDQPQHFGDGTRLSIL.